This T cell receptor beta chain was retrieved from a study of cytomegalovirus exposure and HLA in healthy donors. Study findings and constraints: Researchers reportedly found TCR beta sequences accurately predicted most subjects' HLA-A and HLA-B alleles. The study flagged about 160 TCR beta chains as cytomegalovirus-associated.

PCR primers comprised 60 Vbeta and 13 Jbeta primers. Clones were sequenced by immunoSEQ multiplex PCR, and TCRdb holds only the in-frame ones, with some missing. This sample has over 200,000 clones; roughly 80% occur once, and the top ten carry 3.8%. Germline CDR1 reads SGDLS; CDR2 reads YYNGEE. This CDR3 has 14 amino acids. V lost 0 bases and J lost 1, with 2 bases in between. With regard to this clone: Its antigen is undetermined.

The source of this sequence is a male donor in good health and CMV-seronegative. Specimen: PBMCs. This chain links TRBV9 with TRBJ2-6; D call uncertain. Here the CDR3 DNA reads TGTGCCAGCAGCGTAGTATCTGGGGCCAACGTCCTGACTTTC. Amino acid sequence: CASSVVSGANVLTF.